The 8 T cell receptor beta chains below all came from one sample that was sequenced in a study of CD8 T cell repertoires and HIV-1 epitope variants. Their antigens are not known. Sequencing used immunoSEQ multiplex PCR; TCRdb keeps in-frame clones, though not all of them. This table has fewer than 5,500 clones, approximately 67% appearing once. The sample consisted of cultured CD8+ T cells derived from PBMCs. The receptors stem from a male donor with HIV.

This clone was detected a few times. V is TRBV11-2 and J is TRBJ1-1, with a possible D match to TRBD1 (6 bases). There are 18 residues in the CDR3. Germline V lookup: CDR1 SGHAT, CDR2 FQNNGV. Deletions cut 5 bases from V and 4 bases from J, with 26 bases between. CDR3 bases: TGTGCCAGCAGCCCACAACCGGGGGGCGCGGCATATGGCACTGAAGCTTTCTTT. Its translation is CASSPQPGGAAYGTEAFF.

In its sample, this clone was seen once. The chain combines TRBV7-2 with TRBJ2-7; D is undetermined. The CDR3 sequence is 12 residues long. Germline V CDR1 and CDR2: SGHTA, FQGNSA. Trimming left V 0 bases short and J 7 bases short, with 7 bases between. The CDR3 DNA follows: TGTGCCAGCAGCTTAGCGCAGGTGGAGCAGTACTTC. Protein sequence: CASSLAQVEQYF.

In this sample, this clone turned up a few times. V is TRBV2 and J is TRBJ2-7; the D gene is possibly TRBD2 (6 bases). This CDR3 comprises 13 residues. CDR1 is SNHLY, CDR2 FYNNEI, per germline. Trimming pared 8 bases from V and 3 bases from J, leaving 14 bases between. The CDR3 spells CASCMGGYYEQYF. As DNA, the CDR3 is TGTGCCAGCTGTATGGGGGGTTACTACGAGCAGTACTTC.

The chain is built from TRBV28 and TRBJ1-1; no definite D call. CDR1 MDHEN and CDR2 SYDVKM come from the germline V gene. Trimming stripped 3 bases from V and 6 bases from J, with 14 bases between. The CDR3 runs to 14 residues. CDR3 coding DNA: TGTGCCAGCAGTTTCTCGATACCAGAGGCTGAAGCTTTCTTT. Translated: CASSFSIPEAEAFF.

The chain employs TRBV27 and TRBJ1-1; TRBD1 might be the D (6 bases). The CDR3 totals 15 residues. Trimming pared 8 bases from V and 3 bases from J, leaving 19 bases between. From germline, CDR1 is MNHEY and CDR2 SMNVEV (reference sequence). The CDR3 region has the DNA TGTGCCAGCCTTCATACACAGGGAGGAGACACTGAAGCTTTCTTT. This sequence encodes CASLHTQGGDTEAFF.

Remarks on this clone: One end of the junction varies from germline; a read error may be responsible. The chain links TRBV27 to TRBJ1-2; TRBD1 might be the D (6 bases). The CDR3 has 13 amino acids. Per germline, CDR1 MNHEY and CDR2 SMNVEV (reference sequence). The CDR3 reads CASSIDRNYGHTF. CDR3 coding DNA: TGTGCCAGCAGTATAGACAGGAACTATGGCCACACCTTC.

The chain carries TRBV5-1 and TRBJ2-7; 7 bases agree with TRBD2. The CDR3 spans 15 residues. Germline V gene data show CDR1 as SGHRS and CDR2 as YFSETQ. Losses at the gene ends were 4 bases for V and 2 bases for J; bases not matched to a gene: 9. The CDR3 spells CASSPTSAVPYEQYF. The CDR3 nucleotides are TGCGCCAGCAGCCCTACTAGCGCTGTACCCTACGAGCAGTACTTC.

This clone has only a few counts. This rearrangement joins TRBV4-1 to TRBJ1-1, with 8 bases matching TRBD1. Trimming removed 4 bases from V and 8 bases from J; junction bases left unmatched: 6. This CDR3 comprises 13 residues. Looked up from germline, CDR1 is MGHRA and CDR2 is YSYEKL. The CDR3 protein is CASSRLQGEEAFF. DNA for the CDR3: TGCGCCAGCAGCCGTTTACAGGGGGAGGAAGCTTTCTTT.